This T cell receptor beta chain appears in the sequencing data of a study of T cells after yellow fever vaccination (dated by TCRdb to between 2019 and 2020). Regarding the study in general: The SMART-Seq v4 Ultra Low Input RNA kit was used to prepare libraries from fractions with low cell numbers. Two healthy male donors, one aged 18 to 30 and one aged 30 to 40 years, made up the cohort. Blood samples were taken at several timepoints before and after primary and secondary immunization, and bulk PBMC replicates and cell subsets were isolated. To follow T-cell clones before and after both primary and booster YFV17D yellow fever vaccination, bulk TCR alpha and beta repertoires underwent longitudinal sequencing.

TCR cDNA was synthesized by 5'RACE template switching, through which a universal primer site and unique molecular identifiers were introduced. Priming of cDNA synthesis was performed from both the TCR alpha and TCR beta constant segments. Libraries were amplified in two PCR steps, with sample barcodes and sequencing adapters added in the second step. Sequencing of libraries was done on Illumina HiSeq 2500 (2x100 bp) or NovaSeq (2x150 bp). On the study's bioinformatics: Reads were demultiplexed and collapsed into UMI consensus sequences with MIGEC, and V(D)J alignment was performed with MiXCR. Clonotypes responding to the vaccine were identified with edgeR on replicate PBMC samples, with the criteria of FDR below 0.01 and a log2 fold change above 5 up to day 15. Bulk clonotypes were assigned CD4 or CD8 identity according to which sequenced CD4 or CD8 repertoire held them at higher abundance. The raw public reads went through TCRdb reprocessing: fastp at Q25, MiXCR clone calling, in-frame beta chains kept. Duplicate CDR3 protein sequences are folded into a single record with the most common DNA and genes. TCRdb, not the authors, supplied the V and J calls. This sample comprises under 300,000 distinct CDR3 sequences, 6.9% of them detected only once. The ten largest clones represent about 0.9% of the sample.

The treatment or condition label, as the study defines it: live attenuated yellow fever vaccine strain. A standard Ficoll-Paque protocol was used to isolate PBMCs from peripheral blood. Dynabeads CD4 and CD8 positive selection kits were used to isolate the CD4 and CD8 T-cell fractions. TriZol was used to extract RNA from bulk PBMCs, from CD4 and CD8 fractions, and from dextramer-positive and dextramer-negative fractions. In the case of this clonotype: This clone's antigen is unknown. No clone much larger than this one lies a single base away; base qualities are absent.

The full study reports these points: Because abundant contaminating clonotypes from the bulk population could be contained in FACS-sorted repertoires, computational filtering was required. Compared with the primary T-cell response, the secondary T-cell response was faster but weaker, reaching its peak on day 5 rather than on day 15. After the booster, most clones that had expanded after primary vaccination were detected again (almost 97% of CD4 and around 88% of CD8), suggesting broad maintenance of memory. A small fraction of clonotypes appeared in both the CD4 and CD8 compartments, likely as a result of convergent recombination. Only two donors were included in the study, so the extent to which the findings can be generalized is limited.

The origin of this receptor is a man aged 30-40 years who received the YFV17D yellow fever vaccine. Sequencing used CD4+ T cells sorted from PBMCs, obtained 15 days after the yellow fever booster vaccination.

The DNA sequence is as follows: TGCGGAGGGATCCTTCACACAGATACGCAGTATTTT. Translated, it gives CGGILHTDTQYF. This sequence uses TRBV20-1 and TRBJ2-3; the D segment could be TRBD2, given 6 matching bases. According to the germline V gene (reference sequence), CDR1 reads DFQATT and CDR2 reads SNEGSKA. The CDR3 spans 12 residues, from the cysteine through the phenylalanine. Only the CDR3 portion is preserved as DNA: 36 bases, with reading frame beginning at the first base.